A single sample is the source of the 4 T cell receptor beta chains below, sequenced in a study of spatial heterogeneity in lung cancer. General study points: Mutation tallies in tumors tracked expanded intratumoral alpha and beta TCR counts.

The antigens for these receptors are not known. Stated time point: sample taken at primary tumor resection. One entry per CDR3 protein results from TCRdb running MiXCR on the 5' RACE reads. The table includes 15,000 to 20,000 distinct CDR3 sequences, approximately 6.2% detected once. Here the sequenced sample was lung tumor tissue, taken at surgery. All receptors come from a male donor with early-stage non-small cell lung cancer.

This clonotype was found many times. CDR3 loop: CASSSQTSQHEQYF. DNA of the CDR3: TGTGCCAGCAGCTCACAGACTAGTCAGCACGAGCAGTACTTC. The chain carries TRBV7-2 and TRBJ2-7; D is possibly TRBD2 (6 bases). Germline V gene sequence: CDR1 SGHTA, CDR2 FQGNSA. V was cut by 4 bases and J by 5 bases, with 15 bases left in between. The CDR3 consists of 14 residues. Full variable domain (rest looked up from reference TRBV7-2 and TRBJ2-7): GAGVSQSPSNKVTEKGKDVELRCDPISGHTALYWYRQSLGQGLEFLIYFQGNSAPDKSGLPSDRFSAERTGGSVSTLTIQRTQQEDSAVYLCASSSQTSQHEQYFGPGTRLTVT.

Judged by abundance, this clonotype is medium-sized. The chain uses TRBV7-6 and TRBJ2-2; no clear D gene. V shed 1 base and J shed 7 bases, with 7 bases lying between them. The germline V gene encodes CDR1 SGHVS and CDR2 FNYEAQ. CDR3 length: 13 amino acids. DNA for the CDR3: TGTGCCAGCAGCTTAGATGCGAGCGGGGAGCTGTTTTTT. This translates into CASSLDASGELFF.

This clonotype was counted many times. V gene TRBV3-1 combines with J gene TRBJ2-2; D tentatively reads TRBD1 or TRBD2 (5 bases each). V lost 4 bases, J lost 6 bases, and 18 bases lay in between. Germline V CDR1 and CDR2: LGHDT, YNNKEL (reference sequence). CDR3 length: 16 residues. CDR3: CASSRWDPVGAGELFF. Written as DNA, the CDR3 is TGTGCCAGCAGCCGGTGGGACCCCGTTGGCGCCGGGGAGCTGTTTTTT.

This clonotype was observed many times. The chain joins TRBV10-3 to TRBJ1-1; D might be TRBD1 (5 bases). With 3 bases removed from V and 3 bases from J, the gap between germline ends came to 5 bases. The CDR3 contains 12 residues. Germline CDR1 ENHRY, CDR2 SYGVKD. The CDR3 DNA follows: TGTGCCATCAGTGACAGGGACACTGAAGCTTTCTTT. As protein: CAISDRDTEAFF.